This T cell receptor beta chain was observed in a study of T cell responses to AZD1222 COVID-19 vaccine. Study-level results: Variant regions that are unmutated are reportedly the target of nearly half of spike-specific TCRs. Receipt of two AZD1222 doses was followed by a rise in Spike-specific TCR breadth and depth. The span of vaccine-associated CD4 TCRs extended across spike, with dominance at 160-218 and 743-854. Clonal diversity may have been underestimated in mostly white British donors.

The V gene end was trimmed by 5 bases and the J gene end by 5 bases; junction bases not matched to a gene: 7. CDR1 and CDR2 (germline): MNHEY, SMNVEV (reference sequence). The CDR3 sequence is 14 residues long. A word on this clone: Its antigen is currently unknown.

The table came from immunoSEQ multiplex PCR; TCRdb's copy has only in-frame clones and leaves some out. The data contain about 150,000 clones, roughly nine tenths of them singletons. The sequencing here drew on peripheral blood, taken 28 days after the second AZD1222 dose. The origin of this receptor is an adult who received the AZD1222 COVID-19 vaccine. V gene TRBV27 combines with J gene TRBJ2-5; 8 bases are shared with TRBD2. DNA for the CDR3: TGTGCCAGCAGTCGTGCGGGAGGTAAGGAGACCCAGTACTTC. This translates into CASSRAGGKETQYF.